Listed here are 8 T cell receptor beta chains from one sample, sequenced in a study of CD8 T cells in ankylosing spondylitis. TCRdb ran MiXCR on the 5' RACE reads and lists one entry per CDR3 protein. The sample carries 250,000 to 350,000 distinct CDR3 sequences, about 20% recorded once. The material sequenced was blood, either unsorted or a sorted T cell fraction (not recorded which). These receptors all stem from a male donor with ankylosing spondylitis or in good health (not recorded which).

This chain links TRBV28 with TRBJ1-4, with D possibly TRBD1 on 6 matching bases. Deletions cut 10 bases from V and 8 bases from J, with 20 bases between. This CDR3 region has 14 residues. In germline, CDR1 is MDHEN, CDR2 SYDVKM. CDR3 nucleotide sequence: TGTGCCACCTACAACGGGGGCGTAGGGGAAAAACTGTTTTTT. Residues: CATYNGGVGEKLFF.

The rearrangement joins TRBV28 to TRBJ2-5, with D possibly being TRBD1 or TRBD2 (5 bases each). The CDR3 length is 14 residues. CDR1 is MDHEN, CDR2 SYDVKM, per germline. Between the trimmed V and J ends, which lost 4 bases and 0 bases, there was a span of 9 bases. Written as DNA, the CDR3 is TGTGCCAGCAGTTCCCTGGGACACCAAGAGACCCAGTACTTC. It codes for CASSSLGHQETQYF.

This clonotype was counted between two and nine times. CDR3 protein: CASSKNPGPYEQYV. CDR3 DNA: TGTGCCAGCAGTAAAAACCCGGGTCCTTACGAGCAGTACGTC. The chain carries TRBV6-1 and TRBJ2-7; no firm D call. The germline V gene encodes CDR1 MNHNS and CDR2 SASEGT. Trimming took 5 bases from V and 4 from J, leaving 15 bases between them. CDR3 length: 14 amino acids.

This clonotype was counted between two and nine times. V is TRBV4-1 and J is TRBJ1-2, with D perhaps TRBD1 (5 bases). V lost 4 bases, J lost 8 bases, and 14 bases lay in between. CDR3 length: 13 residues. Germline loops: CDR1 MGHRA, CDR2 YSYEKL. CDR3 nucleotide sequence: TGCGCCAGCAGCCCGGGGCGGGGGAGAGGCTACACCTTC. Translating gives CASSPGRGRGYTF.

J is TRBJ2-7 and V is TRBV3-1, with 7 bases identical to TRBD1. This CDR3 is 14 amino acids long. V gave up 4 bases and J gave up 4 bases; unmatched junction bases: 7. Per the germline V gene, CDR1 is LGHDT and CDR2 is YNNKEL (reference sequence). CDR3 in DNA: TGTGCCAGCAGCCCGCGGACAGGAGAATACGAGCAGTACGTC. Its translation: CASSPRTGEYEQYV.

This chain connects TRBV7-2 to TRBJ1-1; maybe TRBD1 (5 bases). In germline, CDR1 is SGHTA, CDR2 FQGNSA. CDR3 length: 14 amino acids. The germline V and J ends were trimmed by 5 bases and 0 bases, with 10 bases remaining between them. In DNA, the CDR3 is TGTGCCAGCAGCCCCAGGGCGCTGAACACTGAAGCTTTCTTT. Its translation is CASSPRALNTEAFF.

This clonotype was counted only a few times. V gene TRBV20-1 combines with J gene TRBJ1-2; unclear D gene. The CDR3 runs to 12 residues. Trimming stripped 3 bases from V and 7 bases from J, with 12 bases between. The germline V gene encodes CDR1 DFQATT and CDR2 SNEGSKA (reference sequence). The CDR3 nucleotides read TGCAGTGCTAGGATCCCCGGGGTTGGCTACACCTTC. Its translation is CSARIPGVGYTF.

The V call is TRBV18, the J call TRBJ1-5; possibly TRBD1 for D (6 bases). Germline V CDR1 and CDR2: KGHSH, LQKENI. Trimming took off 5 bases at V and 7 bases at J, with 9 bases between the two ends. The CDR3 length is 12 residues. The CDR3 loop is CASSNREQPQHF. The CDR3 DNA follows: TGTGCCAGCTCAAACAGGGAGCAGCCCCAGCATTTT.